This TCR beta chain was retrieved from a study of blood T cell repertoires in COVID-19. CDR1 and CDR2 from the germline V gene are LNHDA and SQIVND (reference sequence). This CDR3 spans 15 amino acids. Trimming cost V 5 bases and J 0 bases, with 13 bases left between them. The study counted Cohort 3 donors as recovered given two negative PCRs, clearance, or symptom resolution. The table came from immunoSEQ multiplex PCR; TCRdb's copy has only in-frame clones and leaves some out. Altogether 310,000 or so clones are present, roughly 87% being singletons, with the ten largest covering under 7%. The material sequenced was PBMCs or T cells enriched from blood (not recorded which). The chain recombines TRBV19 with TRBJ1-1; D is unresolved. The sequence was collected from a woman between 40 and 55 years old who had recovered from COVID-19. CDR3 residues: CASSDLGSMNTEAFF. The CDR3 DNA sequence: TGTGCCAGTAGTGACCTCGGGAGCATGAACACTGAAGCTTTCTTT.